Only one count was recorded for the clone carrying this T cell receptor beta chain. The final CDR3 position lacks the conserved phenylalanine or tryptophan, pointing to a likely read error. Because the CDR3's place on the DNA is in doubt, the DNA is left out and the CDR3 is given as listed by TCRdb. The data were taken from a study of tumor and adjacent non-tumor tissue in lung cancer. Study-level background: There were around eleven adenocarcinoma, 2 squamous cell carcinoma and 1 small cell lung cancer cases. The patients, some ten men and roughly 5 women, were roughly 30 to 80 with stage I to III disease.

Counting both end residues, the CDR3 totals 14 amino acids. CDR1 and CDR2 from the germline V gene are SQVTM and ANQGSEA. RNA was extracted from bulk tissue without any cell sorting. The library came from three nested PCR rounds adapted from ARM-PCR protocols. In TCRdb, the multiplex PCR reads were re-called with MiXCR into one record per CDR3 protein. The table lists 76,000 or so distinct CDR3 sequences, approximately 68% of them singletons. The specimen was lung tumor tissue. The chain employs TRBV29-1 and TRBJ2-3; the table calls TRBD2, which could not be checked here. The TCR comes from a woman in her sixties or seventies with non-small cell lung cancer. This chain's CDR3 is CSVDPAGDTDTQNY.